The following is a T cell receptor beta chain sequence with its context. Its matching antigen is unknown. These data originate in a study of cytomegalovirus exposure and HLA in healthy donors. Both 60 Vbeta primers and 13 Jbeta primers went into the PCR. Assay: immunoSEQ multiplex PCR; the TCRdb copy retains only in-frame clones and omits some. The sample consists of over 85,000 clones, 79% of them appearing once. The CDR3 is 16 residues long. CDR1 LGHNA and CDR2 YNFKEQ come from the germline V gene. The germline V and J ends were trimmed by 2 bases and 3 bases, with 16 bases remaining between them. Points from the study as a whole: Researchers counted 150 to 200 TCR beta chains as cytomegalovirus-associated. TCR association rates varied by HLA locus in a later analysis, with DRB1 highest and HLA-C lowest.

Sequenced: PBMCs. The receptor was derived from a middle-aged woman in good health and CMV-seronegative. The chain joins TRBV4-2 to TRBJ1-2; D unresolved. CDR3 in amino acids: CASSQLTPRAHYGYTF. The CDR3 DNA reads TGTGCCAGCAGCCAACTTACCCCGAGGGCGCACTATGGCTACACCTTC.